This entry concerns a single T cell receptor beta chain. Its antigen remains unknown. This entry comes from a study of T cell responses to AZD1222 COVID-19 vaccine. Repertoires were generated with immunoSEQ multiplex PCR, while TCRdb's copy carries only in-frame clones and drops some. The sample carries about 78,000 clones, around four fifths recorded once. The CDR3 loop spans 13 amino acids. J gave up 8 bases and V 8 bases, and 6 bases lay outside the gene matches. Germline lookup yields CDR1 SNHLY and CDR2 FYNNEI. Regarding the study as a whole: Donors, mostly white British, included more females; clonal diversity was possibly underestimated.

This receptor was identified in an adult in good health. Sequenced here: peripheral blood, sampled on day 0 of AZD1222 vaccination. The chain is built from TRBV2 and TRBJ2-3; 11 bases agree with TRBD2. CDR3 loop: CASGSGGAATQYF. The CDR3 DNA is TGTGCCAGCGGTAGCGGGGGGGCCGCTACGCAGTATTTT.